The 9 T cell receptor beta chains below were found in one sample sequenced in a study of OX40 agonist ivuxolimab in advanced cancers. Using immunoSEQ multiplex PCR, the repertoire was profiled, and TCRdb retains in-frame clones only, with some absent. The data contain around 100,000 clones, around 91% of them singletons. The sequencing here drew on CD4+ or CD8+ T cells sorted from blood, taken in a trial of the OX40 agonist ivuxolimab. Receptors were obtained from an adult with an advanced solid tumor such as melanoma, head and neck, liver or kidney cancer.

The V call is TRBV6-1, the J call TRBJ1-2; D is unresolved. The germline CDR1 and CDR2 sequences are MNHNS and SASEGT. V was trimmed by 7 bases and J by 1 base, leaving 13 bases between them. The CDR3 contains 14 residues. Here the CDR3 reads CASTVGINNYGYTF. CDR3 nucleotide sequence: TGTGCCAGCACTGTCGGAATTAATAACTATGGCTACACCTTC.

V is TRBV28 and J is TRBJ2-2; the D is unclear. Germline assignment: CDR1 MDHEN and CDR2 SYDVKM. The CDR3 extends over 10 amino acids. Trimming removed 7 bases at V and 6 bases at J, with 3 bases between. The CDR3 DNA reads as TGTGCCAGCAAATCCGGGGAGCTGTTTTTT. This encodes CASKSGELFF.

The chain recombines TRBV23-1 with TRBJ2-7; D is uncertain. TRBV23-1 is an ORF for which the function is uncertain. Trimming took 2 bases from V and 3 from J, leaving 11 bases between them. This CDR3 contains 14 residues. This chain's CDR3 is CASSQRVPDYEQYF. DNA for the CDR3: TGCGCCAGCAGTCAAAGGGTGCCTGACTACGAGCAGTACTTC.

With regard to this clone: Other DNA sequences from this sample encode an identical CDR3 as well. The chain recombines TRBV28 with TRBJ2-7; D gene unclear. The CDR3 length is 14 residues. Germline values: CDR1 MDHEN, CDR2 SYDVKM. The V end lost 1 base, the J end lost 2 bases, and 9 bases lay between the germline ends. The DNA for the CDR3 is TGTGCCAGCAGTTTATTTGTACATCCCTACGAGCAGTACTTC. Its protein product is CASSLFVHPYEQYF. Supplemented by reference TRBV28 and TRBJ2-7, the full variable domain reads DVKVTQSSRYLVKRTGEKVFLECVQDMDHENMFWYRQDPGLGLRLIYFSYDVKMKEKGDIPEGYSVSREKKERFSLILESASTNQTSMYLCASSLFVHPYEQYFGPGTRLTVT.

Points on this clone: Different DNA sequences within this sample yield the same CDR3. J is TRBJ2-3 and V is TRBV5-4; a weak D match, TRBD1 (5 bases). With 3 bases removed from V and 0 bases from J, the gap between germline ends came to 5 bases. Germline CDR1 and CDR2: SGHNT and YYREEE (reference sequence). The CDR3 has 13 amino acids. The CDR3 sequence: CASSWGSTDTQYF. The CDR3 DNA sequence: TGTGCCAGCAGCTGGGGCAGCACAGATACGCAGTATTTT.

This clone was found a few times. The rearrangement uses TRBV5-4 and TRBJ1-2, with 7 bases that match TRBD1. Germline V gene lookup returns CDR1 SGHNT and CDR2 YYREEE (reference sequence). Unmatched junction bases numbered 11, after V lost 4 bases and J lost 5 bases. The CDR3 spans 15 residues. The CDR3 DNA sequence: TGTGCCAGCAGCCAGGGGGAGGGGCAGGGTTATGGCTACACCTTC. Protein: CASSQGEGQGYGYTF.

The rearrangement uses TRBV29-1 and TRBJ2-1; TRBD2 matches 11 bases. Per germline, CDR1 SQVTM and CDR2 ANQGSEA. This CDR3 region has 14 residues. Losses at the gene ends were 8 bases for V and 9 bases for J; bases not matched to a gene: 12. The CDR3 DNA follows: TGCAGCCCGAACATAGCGGGGGGGCAGGTTGAGCAGTTCTTC. This encodes CSPNIAGGQVEQFF.

The J gene is TRBJ1-4, the V gene TRBV16; D is possibly TRBD1 (5 bases). This CDR3 comprises 14 residues. CDR1 and CDR2 from the germline V gene are KGHSY and FQNENV. V was cut by 0 bases and J by 6 bases, with 8 bases left in between. CDR3 sequence reads: CASSQSQGYEKLFF. The CDR3 bases are TGTGCCAGCAGCCAATCCCAGGGTTATGAAAAACTGTTTTTT.

The chain has TRBV7-6 and TRBJ1-3; TRBD1 matches 8 bases. The CDR3 runs 16 residues. Per germline, CDR1 SGHVS and CDR2 FNYEAQ. V was pared by 0 bases and J by 2 bases, with 3 bases of the junction left unmatched. CDR3: CASSLAGGQAGNTIYF. The CDR3 DNA reads TGTGCCAGCAGCTTAGCGGGGGGACAGGCTGGAAACACCATATATTTT.